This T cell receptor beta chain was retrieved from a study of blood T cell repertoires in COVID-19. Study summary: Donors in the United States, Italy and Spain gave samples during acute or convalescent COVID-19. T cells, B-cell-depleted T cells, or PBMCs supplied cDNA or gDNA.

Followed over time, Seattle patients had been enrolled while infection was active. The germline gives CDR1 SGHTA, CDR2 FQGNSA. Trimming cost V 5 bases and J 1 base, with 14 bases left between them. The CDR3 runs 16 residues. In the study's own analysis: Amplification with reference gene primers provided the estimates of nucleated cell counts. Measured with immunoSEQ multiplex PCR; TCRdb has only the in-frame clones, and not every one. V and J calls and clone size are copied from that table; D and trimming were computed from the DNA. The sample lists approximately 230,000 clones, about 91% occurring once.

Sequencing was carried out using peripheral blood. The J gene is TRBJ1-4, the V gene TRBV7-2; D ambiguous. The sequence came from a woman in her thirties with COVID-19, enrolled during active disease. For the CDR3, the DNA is TGTGCCAGCAGCCTCCGGGGATTCCAAACTAATGAAAAACTGTTTTTT. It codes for CASSLRGFQTNEKLFF.